Sequencing of this T cell receptor (beta chain) was carried out in a study of cytomegalovirus exposure and HLA in healthy donors. V gave up 0 bases and J gave up 6 bases; unmatched junction bases: 8. Germline V gene lookup returns CDR1 SGHRS and CDR2 YFSETQ. The CDR3 length is 15 residues. Healthy bone marrow donors supplied every sample. This clone was seen a few times. Its antigen is not known. Study results and caveats: A later analysis revealed that TCR association rates differed between HLA loci, peaking at DRB1 and bottoming out at HLA-C. Apart from CMV serostatus, no immune exposure information was available. A later analysis, which compared TCR beta chains of equal frequency, found the HLA-associated ones more clonally expanded.

PCR was performed using 60 Vbeta and 13 Jbeta primers. Measured with immunoSEQ multiplex PCR; TCRdb has only the in-frame clones, and not every one. Here the sample spans roughly 100,000 clones, roughly 13% being singletons. The rearrangement uses TRBV5-1 and TRBJ1-2; 7 bases agree with TRBD1. Specimen: PBMCs. The sequence came from a man aged 40-49 years in good health and CMV-seropositive. Here the CDR3 reads CASSLVGNGQDGYTF. CDR3 DNA: TGCGCCAGCAGCTTGGTAGGGAATGGACAGGATGGCTACACCTTC.